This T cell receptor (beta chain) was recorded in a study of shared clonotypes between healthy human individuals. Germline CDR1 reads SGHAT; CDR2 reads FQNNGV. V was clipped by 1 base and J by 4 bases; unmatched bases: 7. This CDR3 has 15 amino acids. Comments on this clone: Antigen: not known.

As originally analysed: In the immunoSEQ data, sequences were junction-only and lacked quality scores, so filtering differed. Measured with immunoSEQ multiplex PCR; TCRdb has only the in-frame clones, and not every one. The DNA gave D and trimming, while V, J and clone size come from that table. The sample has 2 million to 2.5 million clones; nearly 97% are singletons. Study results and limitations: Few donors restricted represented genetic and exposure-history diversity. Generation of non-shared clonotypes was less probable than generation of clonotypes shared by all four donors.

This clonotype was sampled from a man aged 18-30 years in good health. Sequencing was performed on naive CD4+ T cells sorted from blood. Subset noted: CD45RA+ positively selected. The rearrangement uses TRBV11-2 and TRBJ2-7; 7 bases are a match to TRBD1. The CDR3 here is CASSLGTGASYEQYF. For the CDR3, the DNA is TGTGCCAGCAGCTTAGGGACAGGAGCCTCTTACGAGCAGTACTTC.